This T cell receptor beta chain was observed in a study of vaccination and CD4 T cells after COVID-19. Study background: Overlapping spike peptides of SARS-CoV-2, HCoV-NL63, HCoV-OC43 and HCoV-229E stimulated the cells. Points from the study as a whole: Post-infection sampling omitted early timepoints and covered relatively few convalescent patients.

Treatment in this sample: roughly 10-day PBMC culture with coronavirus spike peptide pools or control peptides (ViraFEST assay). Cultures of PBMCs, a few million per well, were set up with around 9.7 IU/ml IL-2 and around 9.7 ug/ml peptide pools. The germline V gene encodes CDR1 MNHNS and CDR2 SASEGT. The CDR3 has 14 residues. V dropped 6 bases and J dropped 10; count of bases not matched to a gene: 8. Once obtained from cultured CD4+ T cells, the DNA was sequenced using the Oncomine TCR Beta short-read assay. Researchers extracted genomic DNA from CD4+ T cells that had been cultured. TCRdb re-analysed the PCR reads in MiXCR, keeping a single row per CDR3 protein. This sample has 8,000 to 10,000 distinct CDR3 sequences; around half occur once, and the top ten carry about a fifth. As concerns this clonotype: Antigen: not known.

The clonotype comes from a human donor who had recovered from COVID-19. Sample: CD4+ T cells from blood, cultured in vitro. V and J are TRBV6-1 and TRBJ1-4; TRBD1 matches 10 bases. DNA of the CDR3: TGTGCCAGCAGAACCGGGACAGGGGTCGGAAAACTGTTTTTT. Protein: CASRTGTGVGKLFF.